These 27 T cell receptor beta chains share one sample of origin, sequenced in a study of vaccination and CD4 T cells after COVID-19. Scientists ran DNA taken from cultured CD4+ T cells through the Oncomine TCR Beta short-read assay for sequencing. TCRdb reanalysed the PCR reads using MiXCR and keeps one entry per CDR3 protein. The table shows 15,000 or so distinct CDR3 sequences, with 36% occurring only once. Noted treatment: roughly nine-day PBMC culture with coronavirus spike peptide pools or control peptides (ViraFEST assay). Their antigens remain unidentified. The material was CD4+ T cells from blood, cultured in vitro, obtained before SARS-CoV-2 vaccination. The receptors originated from a human donor who received a COVID-19 vaccine.

This rearrangement joins TRBV24-1 to TRBJ1-4; 7 bases are a match to TRBD1. CDR3 length: 15 amino acids. The ends lost 4 bases at V and 6 bases at J; junction bases unmatched: 7. Germline lookup yields CDR1 KGHDR and CDR2 SFDVKD. CDR3 sequence reads: CATSDSTGDHEKLFF. In nucleotides, the CDR3 is TGTGCCACCAGTGACTCCACAGGGGACCATGAAAAACTGTTTTTT.

This clonotype was observed once. This chain links TRBV3-1 with TRBJ2-4; no definite D call. CDR3 length: 14 residues. Trimming shortened V by 3 bases and J by 0 bases, and 6 bases separated the two germline ends. Per germline, CDR1 LGHDT and CDR2 YNNKEL (reference sequence). CDR3 sequence reads: CASSHRLAKNIQYF. The CDR3 DNA follows: TGTGCCAGCAGCCATAGGCTAGCCAAAAACATTCAGTACTTC.

The chain joins TRBV7-2 to TRBJ2-1; 13 bases line up with TRBD2. The CDR3 length is 15 residues. CDR1 is SGHTA, CDR2 FQGNSA, per germline. Unmatched junction bases numbered 3, after V lost 1 base and J lost 9 bases. The CDR3 DNA reads as TGTGCCAGCAGCTTAGGACTAGCGGGGGGCGGTGAGCAGTTCTTC. This encodes CASSLGLAGGGEQFF.

This chain joins TRBV20-1 and TRBJ1-4, with 7 bases aligning to TRBD1. Germline-derived CDR1 and CDR2 are DFQATT and SNEGSKA (reference sequence). This CDR3 is 13 amino acids long. J was trimmed by 5 bases and V by 6 bases; bases with no gene match: 6. The CDR3 DNA reads as TGCAGTGCGTGGGACAGTGTAAATGAAAAACTGTTTTTT. Translation: CSAWDSVNEKLFF.

The chain recombines TRBV30 with TRBJ1-3, with D tentatively TRBD1 (5 bases). CDR1 and CDR2 from the germline V gene are GTSNPN and SVGIG (reference sequence). This CDR3 has 15 residues. Trimming removed 0 bases at V and 0 bases at J, with 9 bases between. CDR3 sequence: CAWSVGDRSGNTIYF. Written as DNA, the CDR3 is TGTGCCTGGAGTGTAGGGGACCGCTCTGGAAACACCATATATTTT.

This clonotype occurred a few times. This rearrangement joins TRBV7-2 to TRBJ2-1; TRBD2 matches at 13 bases. Germline values: CDR1 SGHTA, CDR2 FQGNSA. Trimming took 6 bases from V and 9 from J; bases not matched to a gene: 8. The CDR3 has 15 amino acids. The CDR3 sequence is CASSPRLAGGSEQFF. CDR3 nucleotide sequence: TGTGCCAGCAGTCCAAGACTAGCGGGGGGTAGTGAGCAGTTCTTC.

A few counts support this clonotype. The chain uses TRBV11-3 and TRBJ2-5; no firm D call. The CDR3 consists of 12 residues. V was clipped by 1 base and J by 1 base, with 1 base between them. CDR1 and CDR2 from the germline V gene are SGHNT and YENEEA. This chain's CDR3 is CASSLAQETQYF. CDR3 nucleotides: TGTGCCAGCAGCTTAGCCCAAGAGACCCAGTACTTC.

This clonotype was seen only a few times. The chain employs TRBV24-1 and TRBJ2-5, with 8 bases that match TRBD2. Germline CDR1 is KGHDR and CDR2 is SFDVKD. J lost 7 bases, V lost 5 bases, and 14 bases had no gene match. The CDR3 is made up of 16 amino acids. CDR3 DNA sequence: TGTGCCACCAGTGCCGGGGGGGGCCATAGTCGTGGGACCCAGTACTTC. Its translation is CATSAGGGHSRGTQYF.

This chain links TRBV30 with TRBJ2-7; 8 bases align to TRBD2. The V segment lost 6 bases and the J segment 6 bases; nucleotides outside the gene matches: 10. The germline V gene encodes CDR1 GTSNPN and CDR2 SVGIG (reference sequence). CDR3 length equals 13 residues. The CDR3 sequence is CACHRAGGLEQYF. DNA for the CDR3: TGTGCCTGTCACCGTGCGGGGGGCCTCGAGCAGTACTTC.

CDR3 in DNA: TGTGCCAGCAGTGAGGTCTACGAGCAGTACTTC. Its translation: CASSEVYEQYF. This chain uses TRBV2 with TRBJ2-7; D ambiguous. V lost 3 bases and J 3 bases, leaving 3 bases between the germline ends. Germline V gene sequence: CDR1 SNHLY, CDR2 FYNNEI. The CDR3 spans 11 residues.

The CDR3: CASSPRGSRGGGGYTF. The CDR3 coding sequence is TGTGCCAGCAGCCCGAGAGGGAGCAGGGGGGGCGGTGGCTACACCTTC. The J gene is TRBJ1-2, the V gene TRBV7-2; 7 positions match TRBD1. Germline V gene data show CDR1 as SGHTA and CDR2 as FQGNSA. V shed 5 bases and J 7 bases; nucleotides not matched to a gene: 16. The CDR3 spans 16 residues.

This sequence joins TRBV24-1 and TRBJ2-5; no definite D call. This CDR3 has 12 amino acids. The germline V and J ends were trimmed by 1 base and 8 bases, with 7 bases remaining between them. Germline V gives CDR1 KGHDR, CDR2 SFDVKD. CDR3 nucleotides: TGTGCCACCAGTGATTTTGTAGGAACCCAGTACTTC. This gives the protein CATSDFVGTQYF.

This clonotype was recorded a few times. The V and J genes are TRBV12-3 or TRBV12-4 and TRBJ1-1; D unclear. The CDR3 consists of 15 residues. V was clipped by 1 base and J by 0 bases, with 9 bases between them. This CDR3 is CASSLVLVMNTEAFF. DNA of the CDR3: TGTGCCAGCAGTTTAGTGTTAGTCATGAACACTGAAGCTTTCTTT.

The chain couples TRBV5-1 to TRBJ2-7; D is uncertain. CDR3 length: 13 amino acids. Per germline, CDR1 SGHRS and CDR2 YFSETQ. V lost 0 bases to trimming and J lost 5 bases, with 9 bases between them. DNA of the CDR3: TGCGCCAGCAGCTTGGAACCGACCGACGAGCAGTACTTC. It yields the protein CASSLEPTDEQYF.

The chain is built from TRBV12-3 or TRBV12-4 and TRBJ1-3; tentatively, D is TRBD1 (5 bases). Between the trimmed V and J ends, which lost 4 bases and 11 bases, there was a span of 15 bases. The CDR3 is 13 residues long. The CDR3 spells CASSYPTGAAIYF. The CDR3 DNA reads TGTGCCAGCAGTTATCCAACAGGAGCCGCCATATATTTT.

This chain joins TRBV7-8 and TRBJ1-2, with TRBD1 as a possible D gene (5 bases). Trimming took 0 bases from V and 8 from J, leaving 13 bases between them. Germline V gene sequence: CDR1 SGHVS, CDR2 FQNEAQ. The CDR3 has 14 residues. Here the CDR3 DNA reads TGTGCCAGCAGCTTAGCGGGGGGTAGGGACGGCTACACCTTC. Its translation: CASSLAGGRDGYTF.

V usage is TRBV3-1 and J usage is TRBJ2-5, with 11 positions matching TRBD2. This CDR3 is 16 amino acids long. V shed 3 bases, J shed 5 bases, and the junction held 8 bases outside the gene matches. Germline CDR1 is LGHDT and CDR2 is YNNKEL (reference sequence). Here the CDR3 DNA reads TGTGCCAGCAGCCACATCCTAGCGGGGGGTGAGGAGACCCAGTACTTC. This codes for CASSHILAGGEETQYF.

J is TRBJ2-6 and V is TRBV5-1, with D perhaps matching TRBD1 (6 bases). Germline V lookup: CDR1 SGHRS, CDR2 YFSETQ. The CDR3 has 15 amino acids. Trimming took off 5 bases at V and 0 bases at J, with 9 bases between the two ends. In DNA form, the CDR3 reads TGCGCCAGCAGACAGGGCTACTCTGGGGCCAACGTCCTGACTTTC. It specifies CASRQGYSGANVLTF. Looking up the rest from reference TRBV5-1 and TRBJ2-6 gives the full variable domain: KAGVTQTPRYLIKTRGQQVTLSCSPISGHRSVSWYQQTPGQGLQFLFEYFSETQRNKGNFPGRFSGRQFSNSRSEMNVSTLELGDSALYLCASRQGYSGANVLTFGAGSRLTVL.

The rearrangement links TRBV4-2 to TRBJ2-7, with 8 bases aligning to TRBD2. This CDR3 contains 15 residues. The germline gives CDR1 LGHNA, CDR2 YNFKEQ. The junction had 9 bases not matched to a gene; V was cut back by 1 base and J by 7 bases. Here the CDR3 DNA reads TGTGCCAGCAGCCAAGCCGGGACTAGGTTGCGGGAGCAGTACTTC. Translation: CASSQAGTRLREQYF.

There are a few counts of this clonotype. This sequence joins TRBV4-2 and TRBJ1-5; 7 bases are shared with TRBD1. V shed 1 base, J shed 1 base, and the junction held 7 bases outside the gene matches. This CDR3 contains 17 residues. In germline, CDR1 is LGHNA, CDR2 YNFKEQ. CDR3: CASSQVTGAWSNQPQHF. The CDR3 DNA sequence: TGTGCCAGCAGCCAAGTCACAGGGGCCTGGAGCAATCAGCCCCAGCATTTT.

This clonotype was seen more than once but under ten times. The chain couples TRBV6-5 to TRBJ2-7; no definite D call. Germline loops: CDR1 MNHEY, CDR2 SVGAGI. The V gene lost 0 bases and the J gene lost 0 bases, with 9 bases spanning the gap. CDR3 length: 15 amino acids. The CDR3, as DNA: TGTGCCAGCAGTTACTCGTGGCGGCACTCCTACGAGCAGTACTTC. It codes for CASSYSWRHSYEQYF.

Concerning this clonotype: A read error may account for a junction end that differs from germline. The gene calls are TRBV5-1 and TRBJ2-5; no clear D. The CDR3 has 12 amino acids. Germline loops: CDR1 SGHRS, CDR2 YFSETQ. CDR3 region: CASRPDQETQYF. For the CDR3, the DNA is TGCGCCAGCAGGCCAGATCAAGAGACCCAATACTTC.

V gene TRBV5-3 combines with J gene TRBJ1-1, with D perhaps matching TRBD1 (6 bases). TRBV5-3 is marked as an open reading frame, function uncertain. CDR3 size: 11 residues. The V gene lost 8 bases and the J gene lost 8 bases, with 13 bases spanning the gap. The CDR3 loop is CASSKGGEAFF. In DNA, the CDR3 is TGTGCCAGCAGCAAGGGGGGAGAAGCTTTCTTT.

By frequency in the sample, this clonotype is medium-sized (0.01 to 0.1%). CDR3: CASRRTGGAGTGYTF. For the CDR3, the DNA is TGTGCCAGCAGGCGGACAGGGGGCGCAGGAACTGGCTACACCTTC. This chain connects TRBV27 to TRBJ1-2, with 11 positions matching TRBD1. In germline, CDR1 is MNHEY, CDR2 SMNVEV (reference sequence). The J segment lost 7 bases and the V segment lost 6 bases, leaving 10 bases of the junction unmatched. The length of the CDR3 is 15 residues.

CDR3 DNA sequence: TGTGCCAGCAGCTTGGGACAGGGGCGATTCACTGAAGCTTTCTTT. It encodes CASSLGQGRFTEAFF. V is TRBV5-4 and J is TRBJ1-1; 8 bases are shared with TRBD1. V trimming: 0 bases; J trimming: 4 bases; junction bases outside the gene matches: 5. The CDR3 contains 15 residues. CDR1 and CDR2 from the germline V gene are SGHNT and YYREEE (reference sequence).

Concerning this clonotype itself: A single base separates this from a much larger clone, so it may be a read error. The rearrangement joins TRBV2 to TRBJ1-6; 9 positions agree with TRBD1. Germline values: CDR1 SNHLY, CDR2 FYNNEI. With V trimmed by 6 bases and J by 5 bases, 2 bases remained unmatched. The CDR3 has 14 residues. This CDR3 is CASRQGAHNSPLHF. The CDR3 bases are TGTGCCAGCAGACAGGGGGCGCATAATTCACCCCTCCACTTT.

In this sample, this clonotype turned up a few times. This sequence joins TRBV6-1 and TRBJ1-1; D unclear. The germline V and J ends were trimmed by 7 bases and 1 base, with 13 bases remaining between them. CDR3 length: 14 residues. Germline V gene lookup returns CDR1 MNHNS and CDR2 SASEGT. The CDR3 bases are TGTGCCAGCACGAACCTCAGGAGGAACACTGAAGCTTTCTTT. It specifies CASTNLRRNTEAFF.